The next 30 T cell receptor beta chains were all read from a single sample in a study of blood T cell repertoires in COVID-19. Generated by immunoSEQ multiplex PCR, the TCRdb table keeps only in-frame clones and is missing some. The sample lists hundreds of thousands of clones, 88% occurring once. Specimen: peripheral blood. The receptors shown here come from a woman in her twenties or thirties who had recovered from COVID-19.

This chain connects TRBV5-4 to TRBJ2-7; 9 nucleotides line up with TRBD1. Germline trimming cut 4 bases from V and 4 bases from J; bases unmatched to any gene: 9. This CDR3 has 15 residues. The germline V gene has CDR1 SGHNT and CDR2 YYREEE (reference sequence). The DNA for the CDR3 is TGTGCCAGCAGCCCCCCGGGACAGGGTTTGTACGAGCAGTACTTC. Its translation: CASSPPGQGLYEQYF.

The chain links TRBV25-1 to TRBJ2-7; D not resolved. CDR3 size: 13 residues. The germline gives CDR1 MGHDK, CDR2 SYGVNS. Trimming stripped 3 bases from V and 0 bases from J, with 6 bases between. For the CDR3, the DNA is TGTGCCAGCAGTGACACTGGCTCCTACGAGCAGTACTTC. Its translation: CASSDTGSYEQYF.

This chain uses TRBV29-1 with TRBJ1-2; D not resolved. Germline V gene data show CDR1 as SQVTM and CDR2 as ANQGSEA. V lost 0 bases to trimming and J lost 4 bases, with 15 bases between them. The CDR3 runs 15 residues. The CDR3, as DNA: TGCAGCGTTGAAGATCAAGAGGGTTTGGGCTATGGCTACACCTTC. Translated: CSVEDQEGLGYGYTF.

The CDR3 here is CASGRQEGYTF. In DNA, the CDR3 is TGTGCCAGCGGTCGACAGGAGGGCTACACCTTC. The rearrangement joins TRBV2 to TRBJ1-2; possibly TRBD1 for D (6 bases). Trimming removed 8 bases at V and 8 bases at J, with 12 bases between. This CDR3 region has 11 residues. Germline CDR1 is SNHLY and CDR2 is FYNNEI.

The J gene is TRBJ1-2, the V gene TRBV24-1; D is unclear. V lost 3 bases and J lost 6, with 7 bases in between. CDR1 and CDR2 (germline): KGHDR, SFDVKD. The CDR3 sequence is 12 residues long. CDR3 loop: CATSDATDGYTF. The CDR3 coding sequence is TGTGCCACCAGTGATGCTACGGATGGCTACACCTTC.

This rearrangement joins TRBV12-3 or TRBV12-4 to TRBJ2-7; D is unresolved. Trimming stripped 5 bases from V and 3 bases from J, with 8 bases between. The CDR3 length is 12 residues. The chain's CDR3 is CASSVSIYEQYF. The CDR3 bases are TGTGCCAGCAGTGTTAGTATCTACGAGCAGTACTTC.

The genes are TRBV20-1 and TRBJ2-7; D remains unclear. The CDR3 has 11 amino acids. In germline, CDR1 is DFQATT, CDR2 SNEGSKA (reference sequence). V was trimmed by 0 bases and J by 3 bases, leaving 3 bases between them. The CDR3 spells CSARESYEQYF. In DNA, the CDR3 is TGCAGTGCTAGAGAGAGCTACGAGCAGTACTTC.

V usage is TRBV6-5 and J usage is TRBJ2-7; D is perhaps TRBD1 (5 bases). V lost 0 bases and J 5 bases, leaving 11 bases between the germline ends. CDR3 size: 14 residues. Germline V gene lookup returns CDR1 MNHEY and CDR2 SVGAGI. In DNA form, the CDR3 reads TGTGCCAGCAGTTACTCCAGGGATTACCACGAGCAGTACTTC. Translated: CASSYSRDYHEQYF.

The chain couples TRBV5-1 to TRBJ2-5; 9 bases align to TRBD1. The CDR3 is 16 residues long. Per germline, CDR1 SGHRS and CDR2 YFSETQ. The ends lost 2 bases at V and 5 bases at J; junction bases unmatched: 10. The CDR3 loop is CASSFGTGLGVETQYF. DNA of the CDR3: TGCGCCAGCAGCTTTGGGACAGGGTTGGGTGTGGAGACCCAGTACTTC.

V gene TRBV4-3 combines with J gene TRBJ1-1; maybe TRBD1 (5 bases). The germline gives CDR1 LGHNA, CDR2 YSLEER. The germline V and J ends were trimmed by 4 bases and 2 bases, with 17 bases remaining between them. The CDR3 consists of 16 residues. CDR3 DNA: TGCGCCAGCAGCCGGAATATATTAGACAGAAACACTGAAGCTTTCTTT. This sequence encodes CASSRNILDRNTEAFF.

As to this clone: Within the sample, other DNA sequences also encode this same CDR3. The chain couples TRBV28 to TRBJ2-3, with 8 bases aligning to TRBD2. CDR1 is MDHEN and CDR2 is SYDVKM in the germline V gene. The CDR3 is 14 residues long. Trimming removed 3 bases from V and 3 bases from J; junction bases left unmatched: 2. The DNA for the CDR3 is TGTGCCAGCAGTTTGGCGGGGGGTACAGATACGCAGTATTTT. Translation gives CASSLAGGTDTQYF.

The chain uses TRBV4-1 and TRBJ1-4; 9 bases are shared with TRBD1. CDR3 length equals 14 residues. CDR1 and CDR2 from the germline V gene are MGHRA and YSYEKL. Losses at the gene ends were 6 bases for V and 5 bases for J; bases not matched to a gene: 4. The CDR3 reads CASRDRGPNEKLFF. The CDR3 DNA reads TGCGCCAGCAGGGACAGGGGCCCCAATGAAAAACTGTTTTTT.

The chain links TRBV19 to TRBJ1-2, with 9 bases matching TRBD1. With V trimmed by 3 bases and J by 6 bases, 5 bases remained unmatched. The length of the CDR3 is 14 residues. Germline CDR1 LNHDA, CDR2 SQIVND (reference sequence). The CDR3 spells CASSIPGQGHGYTF. CDR3 nucleotides: TGTGCCAGTAGTATCCCGGGACAGGGCCATGGCTACACCTTC.

The chain is built from TRBV5-6 and TRBJ1-6, with 7 bases that match TRBD1. Unmatched junction bases numbered 3, after V lost 2 bases and J lost 7 bases. This CDR3 contains 14 residues. CDR1 SGHDT and CDR2 YYEEEE come from the germline V gene. In DNA, the CDR3 is TGTGCCAGCAGCTTTGGACAGGCGAATTCACCCCTCCACTTT. Encoded protein: CASSFGQANSPLHF. The variable domain in full, completed from reference TRBV5-6 and TRBJ1-6, reads DAGVTQSPTHLIKTRGQQVTLRCSPKSGHDTVSWYQQALGQGPQFIFQYYEEEERQRGNFPDRFSGHQFPNYSSELNVNALLLGDSALYLCASSFGQANSPLHFGNGTRLTVT.

This clone was counted a single time. The V gene is TRBV18, the J gene TRBJ1-1; TRBD1 is a possible D gene (6 bases). CDR3 length: 15 amino acids. The V and J ends lost 1 base and 6 bases respectively, with 15 bases between them. The germline V gene encodes CDR1 KGHSH and CDR2 LQKENI. The chain's CDR3 is CASSPQGVGWAEAFF. Written as DNA, the CDR3 is TGTGCCAGCTCACCACAGGGGGTGGGGTGGGCTGAAGCTTTCTTT. Using reference TRBV18 and TRBJ1-1 for the parts outside the CDR3, the full variable domain is NAGVMQNPRHLVRRRGQEARLRCSPMKGHSHVYWYRQLPEEGLKFMVYLQKENIIDESGMPKERFSAEFPKEGPSILRIQQVVRGDSAAYFCASSPQGVGWAEAFFGQGTRLTVV.

The chain combines TRBV6-5 with TRBJ2-2; D uncertain. Germline V CDR1 and CDR2: MNHEY, SVGAGI. Trimming took 1 base from V and 8 from J, leaving 8 bases between them. The CDR3 loop spans 13 amino acids. DNA for the CDR3: TGTGCCAGCAGTTACTTAAATCTGGGGGAGCTGTTTTTT. Its protein product is CASSYLNLGELFF.

The chain joins TRBV27 to TRBJ1-1, with no clear D. CDR1 and CDR2 from the germline V gene are MNHEY and SMNVEV (reference sequence). V lost 3 bases and J 1 base, leaving 9 bases between the germline ends. The CDR3 loop spans 14 amino acids. CDR3 in DNA: TGTGCCAGCAGTTTTTTGCGGAGGAACACTGAAGCTTTCTTT. It yields the protein CASSFLRRNTEAFF.

This clone was detected only once. This chain joins TRBV6-5 and TRBJ2-1, with 13 bases fitting TRBD2. From germline, CDR1 is MNHEY and CDR2 SVGAGI. The junction had 8 bases not matched to a gene; V was cut back by 6 bases and J by 9 bases. CDR3 length: 15 amino acids. The CDR3 sequence is CASSPTSGGAGEQFF. The CDR3 region has the DNA TGTGCCAGCAGCCCAACTAGCGGGGGGGCCGGTGAGCAGTTCTTC.

The rearrangement links TRBV5-6 to TRBJ2-7, with D perhaps TRBD2 (5 bases). Between the trimmed V and J ends, which lost 1 base and 5 bases, there was a span of 19 bases. The V gene's germline CDR1 is SGHDT and CDR2 YYEEEE. This CDR3 comprises 16 residues. CDR3 sequence reads: CASSLRLSGKHHEQYF. CDR3 in DNA: TGTGCCAGCAGCTTGAGACTCTCCGGGAAGCATCACGAGCAGTACTTC. Together with reference TRBV5-6 and TRBJ2-7, the CDR3 gives the full variable domain: DAGVTQSPTHLIKTRGQQVTLRCSPKSGHDTVSWYQQALGQGPQFIFQYYEEEERQRGNFPDRFSGHQFPNYSSELNVNALLLGDSALYLCASSLRLSGKHHEQYFGPGTRLTVT.

The rearrangement links TRBV30 to TRBJ1-2; 9 bases match TRBD1. CDR3 length: 13 residues. Germline CDR1 and CDR2: GTSNPN and SVGIG (reference sequence). With 3 bases clipped from V and 2 bases from J, the junction kept 1 base outside the gene matches. In DNA, the CDR3 is TGTGCCTGGAGGGACAGGGGAAACTATGGCTACACCTTC. This codes for CAWRDRGNYGYTF.

The J gene is TRBJ1-5, the V gene TRBV27, with D unclear. V lost 2 bases to trimming and J lost 2 bases, with 7 bases between them. The V gene's germline CDR1 is MNHEY and CDR2 SMNVEV (reference sequence). The CDR3 consists of 14 residues. CDR3 loop: CASSLRQGNQPQHF. CDR3 coding DNA: TGTGCCAGCAGTTTAAGGCAGGGCAATCAGCCCCAGCATTTT.

V is TRBV5-1 and J is TRBJ1-6; the D gene is possibly TRBD1 (5 bases). This CDR3 comprises 17 residues. Germline lookup yields CDR1 SGHRS and CDR2 YFSETQ. V was shortened by 4 bases and J by 3 bases, with 17 bases between the two germline ends. Written as DNA, the CDR3 is TGCGCCAGCAGCCGAACCGGGACGGGGGGCTATAATTCACCCCTCCACTTT. This encodes CASSRTGTGGYNSPLHF.

This clone was seen once. The CDR3 spells CSASSSGFTDTQYF. DNA for the CDR3: TGCAGTGCTAGTTCTAGCGGCTTCACAGATACGCAGTATTTT. The chain links TRBV20-1 to TRBJ2-3; 7 bases agree with TRBD2. V dropped 3 bases and J dropped 2; count of bases not matched to a gene: 5. This CDR3 is built from 14 residues. Germline V lookup: CDR1 DFQATT, CDR2 SNEGSKA (reference sequence).

The rearrangement joins TRBV14 to TRBJ2-1; no definite D call. Germline loops: CDR1 SGHDN, CDR2 FVKESK. The CDR3 is 14 residues long. Trimming removed 5 bases at V and 3 bases at J, with 11 bases between. CDR3 nucleotides: TGTGCCAGCAGCTCTACGACAAGCTACAATGAGCAGTTCTTC. As protein: CASSSTTSYNEQFF.

V and J are TRBV9 and TRBJ2-2, with TRBD2 matching over 10 bases. Germline lookup yields CDR1 SGDLS and CDR2 YYNGEE. The CDR3 consists of 16 residues. The junction had 4 bases not matched to a gene; V was cut back by 4 bases and J by 1 base. CDR3 coding DNA: TGTGCCAGCAGCAAAGTAGCGGGGGGGAACACCGGGGAGCTGTTTTTT. It translates to CASSKVAGGNTGELFF. The full variable domain, rest sourced from reference TRBV9 and TRBJ2-2, is DSGVTQTPKHLITATGQRVTLRCSPRSGDLSVYWYQQSLDQGLQFLIQYYNGEERAKGNILERFSAQQFPDLHSELNLSSLELGDSALYFCASSKVAGGNTGELFFGEGSRLTVL.

This rearrangement joins TRBV5-6 to TRBJ2-7; D uncertain. CDR3 size: 16 residues. The germline gives CDR1 SGHDT, CDR2 YYEEEE. Between the trimmed V and J ends, which lost 0 bases and 0 bases, there was a span of 13 bases. The CDR3 bases are TGTGCCAGCAGCTTGGATGCCACAGTCACCTCCTACGAGCAGTACTTC. It encodes CASSLDATVTSYEQYF.

The rearrangement joins TRBV5-4 to TRBJ2-1; 11 bases map to TRBD2. CDR3 length: 20 residues. The junction had 15 bases not matched to a gene; V was cut back by 3 bases and J by 1 base. Germline lookup yields CDR1 SGHNT and CDR2 YYREEE (reference sequence). As DNA, the CDR3 is TGTGCCAGCAGCTCTGACAGGGCGTTTAGCGGGGGGGAGTCCTACAATGAGCAGTTCTTC. Residues: CASSSDRAFSGGESYNEQFF.

The chain recombines TRBV7-8 with TRBJ2-2, with 8 bases matching TRBD1. CDR3 length equals 15 residues. Trimming at V came to 3 bases and at J to 7 bases, leaving 7 bases not matched to a gene. Germline CDR1 is SGHVS and CDR2 is FQNEAQ. CDR3 in amino acids: CASSLGDRRSGELFF. CDR3 DNA: TGTGCCAGCAGCTTGGGGGACAGGAGAAGCGGGGAGCTGTTTTTT.

The rearrangement links TRBV3-1 (or the pseudogene TRBV3-2) to TRBJ2-7; 7 bases match TRBD2. The CDR3 spans 14 residues. The V gene's germline CDR1 is LGHDT and CDR2 YNNKEL (reference sequence). Trimming removed 4 bases from V and 6 bases from J; junction bases left unmatched: 9. In DNA form, the CDR3 reads TGTGCCAGCAGCCCCCGAGCGGGGCGGTGCGAGCAGTACTTC. Translation gives CASSPRAGRCEQYF.

The rearrangement uses TRBV6-6 and TRBJ2-7, with D maybe TRBD1 (5 bases). Trimming shortened V by 8 bases and J by 5 bases, and 19 bases separated the two germline ends. Germline V gene sequence: CDR1 MNHNY, CDR2 SVGAGI (reference sequence). The CDR3 extends over 14 amino acids. The CDR3 region has the DNA TGTGCCAGCCTACAGGCGCCAGGGCGGAACGAGCAGTACTTC. This translates into CASLQAPGRNEQYF.